The rows below give T cell receptor beta chains drawn from one sample of a study of T-cell reconstitution after alpha-beta-depleted transplantation in children. TCRdb reprocessed the PCR reads via MiXCR and lists one record per CDR3 protein. There are 200,000 to 250,000 distinct CDR3 sequences in the sample; roughly a tenth occur only once, and 5% to 7% lies in the top ten. Specimen: PBMCs from the stem cell graft donor, collected from the stem cell graft. The receptors were gathered from a human donor who donated a stem cell graft to a child with acute lymphoblastic leukemia. Both conserved end residues are part of each CDR3. A D gene is named only where the DNA matches it firmly. The size field is filled for only some rows; it gives once, few, many or a size class.

D gene: -; V gene: TRBV15; J gene: TRBJ2-5; clone size: few; CDR3 protein: CATSRVGGAQETQYF; CDR3 DNA: TGTGCCACCAGCAGAGTGGGGGGGGCCCAAGAGACCCAGTACTTC
D gene: TRBD1; V gene: TRBV5-1; J gene: TRBJ1-2; clone size: few; CDR3 protein: CASSLTTGAGNYGYTF; CDR3 DNA: TGCGCCAGCAGCCTTACGACAGGGGCAGGGAACTATGGCTACACCTTC
D gene: TRBD1; V gene: TRBV5-1; J gene: TRBJ2-2; clone size: many; CDR3 protein: CASSRGQGVSGELFF; CDR3 DNA: TGCGCCAGCAGCAGGGGACAGGGGGTCTCCGGGGAGCTGTTTTTT
D gene: -; V gene: TRBV30; J gene: TRBJ1-4; clone size: many; CDR3 protein: CAGKGGSGEKLFF; CDR3 DNA: TGTGCCGGAAAGGGGGGGTCCGGTGAAAAACTGTTTTTT
D gene: TRBD1; V gene: TRBV2; J gene: TRBJ2-7; clone size: few; CDR3 protein: CATSLRTGSYEQYF; CDR3 DNA: TGTGCCACCAGCCTAAGGACAGGGAGTTACGAGCAGTACTTC
D gene: -; V gene: TRBV7-6; J gene: TRBJ1-4; clone size: -; CDR3 protein: CASSFDLYAETATNEKLFF; CDR3 DNA: TGTGCCAGCAGCTTTGATTTATATGCGGAGACGGCAACTAATGAAAAACTGTTTTTT
D gene: -; V gene: TRBV9; J gene: TRBJ2-2; clone size: many; CDR3 protein: CASNPLGAANTGELFF; CDR3 DNA: TGTGCCAGCAACCCTCTGGGAGCCGCGAACACCGGGGAGCTGTTTTTT
D gene: -; V gene: TRBV6-1; J gene: TRBJ1-1; clone size: many; CDR3 protein: CASSEQEFTEAFF; CDR3 DNA: TGTGCCAGCAGTGAACAGGAGTTCACTGAAGCTTTCTTT
D gene: -; V gene: TRBV10-3; J gene: TRBJ1-2; clone size: -; CDR3 protein: CAIRPDGDRGYTF; CDR3 DNA: TGTGCCATCAGGCCCGACGGGGACCGCGGCTACACCTTC
D gene: -; V gene: TRBV11-2; J gene: TRBJ2-3; clone size: many; CDR3 protein: CASSGGASTDTQYF; CDR3 DNA: TGTGCCAGCAGCGGGGGCGCAAGCACAGATACGCAGTATTTT
D gene: -; V gene: TRBV10-2; J gene: TRBJ1-3; clone size: many; CDR3 protein: CASSGGDGSGNTIYF; CDR3 DNA: TGCGCCAGCAGTGGGGGGGACGGCTCTGGAAACACCATATATTTT
D gene: -; V gene: TRBV7-8; J gene: TRBJ1-2; clone size: -; CDR3 protein: CASSFGFGGGYTF; CDR3 DNA: TGTGCCAGCAGCTTTGGGTTTGGGGGAGGCTACACCTTC
D gene: TRBD1; V gene: TRBV12-3/TRBV12-4; J gene: TRBJ2-3; clone size: many; CDR3 protein: CASSPPGQGNAQYF; CDR3 DNA: TGTGCCAGCAGTCCACCGGGACAGGGCAATGCGCAGTATTTT
D gene: -; V gene: TRBV5-4; J gene: TRBJ2-3; clone size: many; CDR3 protein: CASSLVSADTQYF; CDR3 DNA: TGTGCCAGCAGCTTGGTATCAGCAGATACGCAGTATTTT
D gene: TRBD1; V gene: TRBV29-1; J gene: TRBJ1-1; clone size: few; CDR3 protein: CSVENPTGVGTEAFF; CDR3 DNA: TGCAGCGTTGAGAACCCGACAGGGGTCGGCACTGAAGCTTTCTTT